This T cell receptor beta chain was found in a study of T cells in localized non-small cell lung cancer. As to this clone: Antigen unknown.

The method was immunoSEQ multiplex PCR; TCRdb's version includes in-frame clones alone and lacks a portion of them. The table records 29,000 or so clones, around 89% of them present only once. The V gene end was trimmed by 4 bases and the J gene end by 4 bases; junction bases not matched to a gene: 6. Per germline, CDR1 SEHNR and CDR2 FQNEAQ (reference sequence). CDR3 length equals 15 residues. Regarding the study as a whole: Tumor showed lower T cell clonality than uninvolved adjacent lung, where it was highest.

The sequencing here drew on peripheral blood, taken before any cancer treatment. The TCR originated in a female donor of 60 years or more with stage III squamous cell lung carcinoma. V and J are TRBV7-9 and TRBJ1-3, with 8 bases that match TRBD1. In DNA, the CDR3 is TGTGCCAGCAGCTCTCAGGACAGGGACGGAAACACCATATATTTT. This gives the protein CASSSQDRDGNTIYF.